This T cell receptor (beta chain) was retrieved from a study of Ad26.COV2.S vaccination and SARS-CoV-2 variants. Study-wide background: Vaccine-arm donor from the placebo-controlled COV1001 Ad26.COV2.S trial. Intramuscular Ad26.COV2.S doses were given once or twice, 56 days apart. Whole-study findings and limits: There was reportedly substantial breadth in spike-specific CD8+ and CD4+ T cell responses after vaccination.

On this clone itself: No antigen is known for it.

Stated treatment: 15 to 20 received Ad26.COV2.S at low or high dose, single or two shots; 5 received placebo; per-sample allocation not given. Sampling took place 63 days after the first vaccine or placebo injection. Expressing Wuhan-strain SARS-CoV-2 spike, an Ad26 vector served as the vaccine. TCRdb keeps only in-frame clones here, not all; method: immunoSEQ multiplex PCR. The table lists a few hundred thousand clones, over 75% of them singletons. V was trimmed by 1 base and J by 6 bases, leaving 13 bases between them. Germline-derived CDR1 and CDR2 are SNHLY and FYNNEI. The CDR3 extends over 15 amino acids.

Sequencing was performed on peripheral blood, taken in a trial of Ad26.COV2.S vaccine versus placebo. The sequence was collected from a person between 18 and 60 years old who received the Ad26.COV2.S COVID-19 vaccine or a placebo. The chain employs TRBV2 and TRBJ1-5; possibly TRBD1 for D (6 bases). CDR3 sequence reads: CASSEGGWGAQPQHF. The DNA for the CDR3 is TGTGCCAGCAGTGAAGGCGGTTGGGGGGCTCAGCCCCAGCATTTT.